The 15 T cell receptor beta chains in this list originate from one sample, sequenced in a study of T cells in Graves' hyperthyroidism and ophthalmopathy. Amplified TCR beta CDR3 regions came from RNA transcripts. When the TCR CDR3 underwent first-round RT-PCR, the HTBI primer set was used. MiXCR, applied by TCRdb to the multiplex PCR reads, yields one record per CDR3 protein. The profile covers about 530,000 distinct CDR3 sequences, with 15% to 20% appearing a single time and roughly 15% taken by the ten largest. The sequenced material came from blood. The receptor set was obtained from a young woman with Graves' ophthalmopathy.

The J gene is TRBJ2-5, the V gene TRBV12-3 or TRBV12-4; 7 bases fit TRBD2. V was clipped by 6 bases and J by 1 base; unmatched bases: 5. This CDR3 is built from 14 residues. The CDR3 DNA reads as TGTGCCAGCAGCCCAACTAGCGTCCAAGAGACCCAGTACTTC. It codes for CASSPTSVQETQYF.

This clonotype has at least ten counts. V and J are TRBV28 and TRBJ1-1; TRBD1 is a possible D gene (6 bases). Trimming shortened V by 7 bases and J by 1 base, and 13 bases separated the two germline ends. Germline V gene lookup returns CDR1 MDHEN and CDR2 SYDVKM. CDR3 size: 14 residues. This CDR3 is CASNPGTRNTEAFF. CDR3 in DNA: TGTGCCAGCAACCCCGGGACACGGAACACTGAAGCTTTCTTT.

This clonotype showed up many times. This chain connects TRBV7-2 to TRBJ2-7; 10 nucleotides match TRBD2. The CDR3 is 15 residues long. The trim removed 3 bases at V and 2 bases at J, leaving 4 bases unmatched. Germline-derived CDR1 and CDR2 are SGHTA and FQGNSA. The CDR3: CASSFGSGRTYEQYF. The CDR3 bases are TGTGCCAGCAGCTTCGGTAGCGGGAGGACCTACGAGCAGTACTTC. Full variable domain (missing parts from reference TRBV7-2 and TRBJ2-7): GAGVSQSPSNKVTEKGKDVELRCDPISGHTALYWYRQSLGQGLEFLIYFQGNSAPDKSGLPSDRFSAERTGGSVSTLTIQRTQQEDSAVYLCASSFGSGRTYEQYFGPGTRLTVT.

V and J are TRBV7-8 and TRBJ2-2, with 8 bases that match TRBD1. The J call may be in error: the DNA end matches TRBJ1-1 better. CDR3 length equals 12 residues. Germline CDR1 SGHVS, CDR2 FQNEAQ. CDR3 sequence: CASSLEQGGAFF. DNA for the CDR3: TGTGCCAGCAGCTTAGAACAGGGGGGAGCTTTCTTT.

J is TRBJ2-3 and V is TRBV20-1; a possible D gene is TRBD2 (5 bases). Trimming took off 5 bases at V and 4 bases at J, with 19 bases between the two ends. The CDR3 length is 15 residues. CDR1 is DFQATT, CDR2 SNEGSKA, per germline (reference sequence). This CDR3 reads CSALQLGRGADTQYF. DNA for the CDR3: TGCAGTGCTCTCCAACTAGGGCGCGGTGCAGATACGCAGTATTTT.

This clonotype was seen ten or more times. Here the CDR3 DNA reads TGCAGTGCTAGTCAGTTCTACCCCGAGGCGCAGTATTTT. Amino acids: CSASQFYPEAQYF. The gene calls are TRBV20-1 and TRBJ2-3; D is ambiguous. The V gene's germline CDR1 is DFQATT and CDR2 SNEGSKA (reference sequence). The CDR3 has 13 residues. Trimming shortened V by 3 bases and J by 10 bases, and 17 bases separated the two germline ends.

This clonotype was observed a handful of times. CDR3 protein: CSLSGGLGELFF. CDR3 nucleotides: TGCAGTTTGAGCGGGGGGCTCGGGGAGCTGTTTTTT. The chain combines TRBV20-1 with TRBJ2-2, with TRBD2 matching over 9 bases. The CDR3 runs 12 residues. The ends lost 8 bases at V and 7 bases at J; junction bases unmatched: 5. Germline V CDR1 and CDR2: DFQATT, SNEGSKA (reference sequence).

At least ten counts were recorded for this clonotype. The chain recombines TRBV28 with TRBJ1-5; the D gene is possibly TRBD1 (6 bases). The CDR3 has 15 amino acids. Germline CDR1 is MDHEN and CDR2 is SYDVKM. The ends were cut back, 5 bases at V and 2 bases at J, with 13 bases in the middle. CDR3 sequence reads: CASSSEGQGNQPQHF. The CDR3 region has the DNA TGTGCCAGCAGTAGTGAGGGACAAGGCAATCAGCCCCAGCATTTT.

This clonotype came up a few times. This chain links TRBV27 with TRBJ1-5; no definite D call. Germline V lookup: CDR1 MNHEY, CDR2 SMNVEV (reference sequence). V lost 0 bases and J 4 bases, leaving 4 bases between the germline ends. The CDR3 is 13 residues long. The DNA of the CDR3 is TGTGCCAGCAGTTTATCGGATAATCAGCCCCAGCATTTT. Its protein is CASSLSDNQPQHF.

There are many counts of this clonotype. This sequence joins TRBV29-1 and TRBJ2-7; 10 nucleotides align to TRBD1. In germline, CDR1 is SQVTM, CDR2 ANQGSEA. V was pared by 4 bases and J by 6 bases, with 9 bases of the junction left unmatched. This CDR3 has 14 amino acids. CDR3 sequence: CSVAGGGDRGEQYF. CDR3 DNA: TGCAGCGTTGCTGGGGGAGGGGACAGGGGCGAGCAGTACTTC.

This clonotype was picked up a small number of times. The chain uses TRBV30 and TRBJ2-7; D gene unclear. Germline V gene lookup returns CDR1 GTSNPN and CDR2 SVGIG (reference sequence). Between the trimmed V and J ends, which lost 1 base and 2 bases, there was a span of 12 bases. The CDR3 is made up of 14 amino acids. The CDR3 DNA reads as TGTGCCTGGAGTGCTGGACGGGCAGCCTACGAGCAGTACTTC. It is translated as CAWSAGRAAYEQYF.

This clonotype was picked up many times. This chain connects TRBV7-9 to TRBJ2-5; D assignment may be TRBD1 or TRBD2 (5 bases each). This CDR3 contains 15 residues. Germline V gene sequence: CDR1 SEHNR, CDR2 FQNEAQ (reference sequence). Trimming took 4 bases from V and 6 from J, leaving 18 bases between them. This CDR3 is CASSSPGPLSKTQYF. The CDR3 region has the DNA TGTGCCAGCAGCTCCCCGGGACCGCTTTCCAAGACCCAGTACTTC.

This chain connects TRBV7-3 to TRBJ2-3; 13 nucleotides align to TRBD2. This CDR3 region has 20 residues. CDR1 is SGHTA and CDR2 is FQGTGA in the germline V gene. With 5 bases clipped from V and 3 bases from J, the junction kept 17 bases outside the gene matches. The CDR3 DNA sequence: TGTGCCAGCAGCCCCCTCGGGGGTGGACTAGCGGGAGACCGGACAGATACGCAGTATTTT. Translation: CASSPLGGGLAGDRTDTQYF.

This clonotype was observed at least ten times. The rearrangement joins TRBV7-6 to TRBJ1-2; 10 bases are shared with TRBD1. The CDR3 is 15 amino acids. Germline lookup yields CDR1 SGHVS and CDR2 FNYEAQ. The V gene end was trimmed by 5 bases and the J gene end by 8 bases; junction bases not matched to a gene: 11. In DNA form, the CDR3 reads TGTGCCAGCAGCCTCACCTCCGACAGGGGGCGAGGCTACACCTTC. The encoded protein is CASSLTSDRGRGYTF.

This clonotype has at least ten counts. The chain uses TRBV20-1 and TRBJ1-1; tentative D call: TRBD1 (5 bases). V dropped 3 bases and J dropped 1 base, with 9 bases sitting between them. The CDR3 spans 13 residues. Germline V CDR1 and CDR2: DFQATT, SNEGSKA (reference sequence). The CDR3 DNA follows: TGCAGTGCTAGGGGGCCAACGAACACTGAAGCTTTCTTT. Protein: CSARGPTNTEAFF.